Below are 31 T cell receptor beta chains sequenced from a single sample in a study of STAT5B mutations in CD4+ large granular lymphocyte leukemia (dated by TCRdb to between 2022 and 2023). The library relied on the immunoSEQ multiplex PCR assay. TCRdb limited this immuneACCESS table to in-frame rearrangements with V and J called. A share of clones is missing; checked studies link under half to unresolved V genes, and the rest is unexplained. Here the sample has about 35,000 clones; about 70% occur a single time. The top ten hold around 2.1% of the sample. Sample: CD4+ T cells from blood buffy coats. The source of these receptors is a human donor in good health.

V is TRBV7-8 and J is TRBJ1-5, with a possible D match to TRBD1 (5 bases). In germline, CDR1 is SGHVS, CDR2 FQNEAQ. Trimming cost V 1 base and J 5 bases, with 12 bases left between them. The CDR3 is made up of 15 amino acids. Written as DNA, the CDR3 is TGTGCCAGCAGCTTAGGAGGGGAGGTGGATCAGCCCCAGCATTTT. This sequence encodes CASSLGGEVDQPQHF.

The rearrangement joins TRBV9 to TRBJ2-1; 8 nucleotides line up with TRBD2. After removal of 0 bases from V and 10 bases from J, the junction contained 12 bases not matched to a gene. This CDR3 spans 16 amino acids. The germline V gene has CDR1 SGDLS and CDR2 YYNGEE. In DNA form, the CDR3 reads TGTGCCAGCAGCGTAGGACCGCGGGGGGACCTGGAGGAGCAGTTCTTC. Protein product: CASSVGPRGDLEEQFF.

The V gene is TRBV19, the J gene TRBJ2-2, with 8 bases matching TRBD1. With 5 bases clipped from V and 5 bases from J, the junction kept 13 bases outside the gene matches. The CDR3 has 17 residues. Per the germline V gene, CDR1 is LNHDA and CDR2 is SQIVND (reference sequence). The CDR3 DNA sequence: TGTGCCAGTAGTCCTTTCCTCCGGACAGGGTCGACCGGGGAGCTGTTTTTT. Translated, it gives CASSPFLRTGSTGELFF.

The genes are TRBV19 and TRBJ2-2; unclear D gene. Per germline, CDR1 LNHDA and CDR2 SQIVND (reference sequence). The CDR3 runs 15 residues. V lost 5 bases and J lost 3, with 13 bases in between. The CDR3 is CASSGWGWDTGELFF. The CDR3 region has the DNA TGTGCCAGTAGTGGGTGGGGTTGGGACACCGGGGAGCTGTTTTTT.

This sequence joins TRBV5-8 and TRBJ2-7; 11 bases fit TRBD1. This CDR3 is built from 15 residues. V was pared by 0 bases and J by 4 bases, with 3 bases of the junction left unmatched. CDR1 is SGHTS and CDR2 is YDEGEE in the germline V gene. The CDR3 nucleotides read TGTGCCAGCAGCTTGGGGACAGGGGGCTTTTACGAGCAGTACTTC. Translation: CASSLGTGGFYEQYF.

The rearrangement links TRBV28 to TRBJ2-5; 10 nucleotides match TRBD1. V lost 5 bases and J lost 5; bases outside the gene matches: 8. The CDR3 spans 15 residues. Germline CDR1 and CDR2: MDHEN and SYDVKM. The CDR3 DNA follows: TGTGCCAGCAGTCGGGACAGGGGCGGGCTGGAGACCCAGTACTTC. Amino acid sequence: CASSRDRGGLETQYF.

The chain has TRBV19 and TRBJ2-3; TRBD1 agrees at 7 bases. This CDR3 is built from 15 residues. CDR1 is LNHDA, CDR2 SQIVND, per germline (reference sequence). J was trimmed by 4 bases and V by 4 bases; bases with no gene match: 8. As DNA, the CDR3 is TGTGCCAGTAGTAGAAGACAGGGAGACGCAGATACGCAGTATTTT. Its translation: CASSRRQGDADTQYF.

V and J are TRBV9 and TRBJ2-3; 7 positions match TRBD2. The V gene end was trimmed by 4 bases and the J gene end by 5 bases; junction bases not matched to a gene: 7. Germline CDR1 SGDLS, CDR2 YYNGEE. The CDR3 is 14 amino acids. The CDR3 region has the DNA TGTGCCAGCAGCCCGAGGGGCGGGGGAGATACGCAGTATTTT. Translation gives CASSPRGGGDTQYF.

This chain joins TRBV5-4 and TRBJ2-5; 7 nucleotides line up with TRBD2. The germline gives CDR1 SGHNT, CDR2 YYREEE (reference sequence). V dropped 1 base and J dropped 2; count of bases not matched to a gene: 2. CDR3 length: 14 residues. The CDR3 region has the DNA TGTGCCAGCAGCTTGCCAGCGGGGCAAGAGACCCAGTACTTC. It encodes CASSLPAGQETQYF.

This clone was counted a few times. The chain links TRBV27 to TRBJ1-2; no firm D call. CDR3 length: 12 residues. Germline CDR1 and CDR2: MNHEY and SMNVEV (reference sequence). Trimming stripped 6 bases from V and 7 bases from J, with 12 bases between. Written as DNA, the CDR3 is TGTGCCAGCAGACAAGCGGAGGCTGGCTACACCTTC. Protein product: CASRQAEAGYTF.

This clone was seen more than once but under ten times. The CDR3 is CASSPLAGGSYEQYF. The CDR3 DNA follows: TGTGCCAGCAGTCCCCTCGCAGGGGGCTCCTACGAGCAGTACTTC. The V and J genes are TRBV2 and TRBJ2-7, with TRBD1 matching 7 bases. Germline V gives CDR1 SNHLY, CDR2 FYNNEI. Unmatched junction bases numbered 7, after V lost 5 bases and J lost 0 bases. The CDR3 contains 15 residues.

This chain's CDR3 is CASSLGLAGGYEQFF. Written as DNA, the CDR3 is TGTGCCAGCAGCTTGGGACTAGCGGGAGGCTATGAGCAGTTCTTC. The chain links TRBV5-6 to TRBJ2-1; TRBD2 matches 13 bases. Germline lookup yields CDR1 SGHDT and CDR2 YYEEEE. The CDR3 loop spans 15 amino acids. J lost 8 bases, V lost 0 bases, and 2 bases had no gene match.

This clone was seen only a few times. The chain employs TRBV7-2 and TRBJ2-1; 10 bases map to TRBD2. Germline V gives CDR1 SGHTA, CDR2 FQGNSA. This CDR3 region has 15 residues. Trimming removed 1 base from V and 10 bases from J; junction bases left unmatched: 7. CDR3 sequence (DNA): TGTGCCAGCAGCTTAGGGGCTAGCGGGGGTCTAGAGCAGTTCTTC. It translates to CASSLGASGGLEQFF.

The rearrangement uses TRBV4-1 and TRBJ2-5; no clear D. CDR1 is MGHRA, CDR2 YSYEKL, per germline. V was trimmed by 0 bases and J by 8 bases, leaving 7 bases between them. The CDR3 is 12 amino acids. As DNA, the CDR3 is TGCGCCAGCAGCCAAGATAGGGAAACCCAGTACTTC. Translated, it gives CASSQDRETQYF.

V and J are TRBV6-1 and TRBJ1-1, with 7 bases matching TRBD1. There are 15 residues in the CDR3. Germline CDR1 is MNHNS and CDR2 is SASEGT. V shed 4 bases and J 4 bases; nucleotides not matched to a gene: 9. The CDR3 DNA reads TGTGCCAGCAGTGCCCAAGGGGGCGCGGGCACTGAAGCTTTCTTT. Protein sequence: CASSAQGGAGTEAFF.

V is TRBV18 and J is TRBJ1-3; 8 bases line up with TRBD1. Trimming cost V 3 bases and J 3 bases; bases outside gene matches: 10. Germline-derived CDR1 and CDR2 are KGHSH and LQKENI. The CDR3 consists of 17 residues. As DNA, the CDR3 is TGTGCCAGCTCACCCCTTGGGACAGGAACATATGGAAACACCATATATTTT. Amino acids: CASSPLGTGTYGNTIYF.

V is TRBV27 and J is TRBJ1-2, with no clear D. The CDR3 spans 12 residues. Germline V gives CDR1 MNHEY, CDR2 SMNVEV (reference sequence). V was trimmed by 6 bases and J by 4 bases, leaving 9 bases between them. The CDR3 sequence is CASRSIGYGYTF. The CDR3 DNA reads TGTGCCAGCAGGAGTATCGGCTATGGCTACACCTTC.

The V call is TRBV19, the J call TRBJ2-1; 9 bases match TRBD2. The CDR3 is 16 amino acids. V gave up 2 bases and J gave up 10 bases; unmatched junction bases: 12. Germline CDR1 and CDR2: LNHDA and SQIVND (reference sequence). CDR3 DNA: TGTGCCAGTAGTATATGGGTAGCGGGAGAGGCGGGGGAGCAGTTCTTC. Its protein product is CASSIWVAGEAGEQFF.

This sequence joins TRBV7-8 and TRBJ2-2; no reliable D call. The CDR3 has 13 residues. Trimming pared 5 bases from V and 7 bases from J, leaving 11 bases between. Germline CDR1 SGHVS, CDR2 FQNEAQ. This CDR3 reads CASSPARGGELFF. CDR3 bases: TGTGCCAGCAGCCCCGCTAGAGGCGGGGAGCTGTTTTTT.

The chain employs TRBV2 and TRBJ2-7, with TRBD1 matching over 9 bases. Germline CDR1 is SNHLY and CDR2 is FYNNEI. The junction had 5 bases not matched to a gene; V was cut back by 8 bases and J by 3 bases. The CDR3 totals 13 residues. CDR3 DNA sequence: TGTGCCAGCGGAGGGACAGGGTTCTACGAGCAGTACTTC. The encoded protein is CASGGTGFYEQYF.

The CDR3 DNA reads TGCGCCAGCAGCTTGGCCGCCAGGGGGGGGACTGAAGCTTTCTTT. Protein: CASSLAARGGTEAFF. The chain uses TRBV5-1 and TRBJ1-1, with 7 positions matching TRBD1. J gave up 5 bases and V 0 bases, and 7 bases lay outside the gene matches. CDR1 and CDR2 from the germline V gene are SGHRS and YFSETQ. This CDR3 region has 15 residues.

This clone was observed a few times. This chain uses TRBV6-1 with TRBJ2-2, with 8 bases that match TRBD2. In germline, CDR1 is MNHNS, CDR2 SASEGT. The CDR3 contains 14 residues. Trimming at V came to 11 bases and at J to 0 bases, leaving 5 bases not matched to a gene. CDR3 nucleotides: TGTGCCGTTCCGGGACTAGCGAACACCGGGGAGCTGTTTTTT. As protein: CAVPGLANTGELFF.

This chain uses TRBV29-1 with TRBJ2-7; D gene uncertain. V lost 7 bases and J 5 bases, leaving 12 bases between the germline ends. The V gene's germline CDR1 is SQVTM and CDR2 ANQGSEA. The CDR3 runs to 11 residues. The CDR3 coding sequence is TGCAGCGCCGCACTTATGGACGAGCAGTACTTC. Translating gives CSAALMDEQYF.

The CDR3 region has the DNA TGTGCCAGCAGCCACCGGGACAGGGCTTTTGGTACTGAAGCTTTCTTT. Its protein is CASSHRDRAFGTEAFF. The chain couples TRBV7-8 to TRBJ1-1; 9 positions agree with TRBD1. V lost 5 bases, J lost 5 bases, and 12 bases stayed unmatched. The CDR3 is 16 amino acids. Germline V gives CDR1 SGHVS, CDR2 FQNEAQ.

The rearrangement uses TRBV19 and TRBJ1-5, with 11 bases matching TRBD1. Losses at the gene ends were 5 bases for V and 4 bases for J; bases not matched to a gene: 4. The CDR3 covers 15 residues. Germline V gene lookup returns CDR1 LNHDA and CDR2 SQIVND (reference sequence). The CDR3: CASSVGQGGNQPQHF. The CDR3 DNA is TGTGCCAGTAGTGTGGGACAGGGGGGAAATCAGCCCCAGCATTTT.

The chain employs TRBV25-1 and TRBJ1-2; 7 bases agree with TRBD1. Germline loops: CDR1 MGHDK, CDR2 SYGVNS. The CDR3 is made up of 15 amino acids. V shed 1 base and J 4 bases; nucleotides not matched to a gene: 6. CDR3 sequence: CASSESKGASYGYTF. In nucleotides, the CDR3 is TGTGCCAGCAGTGAATCTAAGGGGGCGAGCTATGGCTACACCTTC.

The gene calls are TRBV6-1 and TRBJ1-2, with D maybe TRBD1 (5 bases). Germline V lookup: CDR1 MNHNS, CDR2 SASEGT. This CDR3 contains 16 residues. V lost 1 base, J lost 3 bases, and 15 bases lay in between. The CDR3 is CASSEGFGTEHYGYTF. The CDR3 DNA is TGTGCCAGCAGTGAAGGTTTTGGGACGGAACACTATGGCTACACCTTC.

The V call is TRBV10-2, the J call TRBJ1-1, with D hard to call. CDR1 is WSHSY and CDR2 is SAAADI in the germline V gene. CDR3 length: 13 residues. The V end lost 4 bases, the J end lost 1 base, and 7 bases lay between the germline ends. In nucleotides, the CDR3 is TGCGCCAGCAGTGCCCCGGGGAACACTGAAGCTTTCTTT. Protein product: CASSAPGNTEAFF.

The chain links TRBV14 to TRBJ1-1; 8 positions agree with TRBD1. Germline loops: CDR1 SGHDN, CDR2 FVKESK. Unmatched junction bases numbered 4, after V lost 4 bases and J lost 0 bases. The CDR3 is 15 residues long. The CDR3 reads CASSLRTGMNTEAFF. CDR3 DNA: TGTGCCAGCAGCCTAAGGACAGGGATGAACACTGAAGCTTTCTTT.

The rearrangement joins TRBV9 to TRBJ2-1; possible D gene TRBD2, 5 bases. The length of the CDR3 is 15 residues. Trimming pared 0 bases from V and 7 bases from J, leaving 14 bases between. Germline CDR1 SGDLS, CDR2 YYNGEE. DNA of the CDR3: TGTGCCAGCAGCGTAGAGGTCACCAGACTAAATGAGCAGTTCTTC. It translates to CASSVEVTRLNEQFF.

The chain links TRBV30 to TRBJ2-7; perhaps TRBD1 as D (5 bases). The germline gives CDR1 GTSNPN, CDR2 SVGIG (reference sequence). The CDR3 contains 12 residues. Trimming stripped 3 bases from V and 2 bases from J, with 8 bases between. CDR3 protein: CAWRTDTYEQYF. CDR3 bases: TGTGCCTGGAGGACGGACACCTACGAGCAGTACTTC.